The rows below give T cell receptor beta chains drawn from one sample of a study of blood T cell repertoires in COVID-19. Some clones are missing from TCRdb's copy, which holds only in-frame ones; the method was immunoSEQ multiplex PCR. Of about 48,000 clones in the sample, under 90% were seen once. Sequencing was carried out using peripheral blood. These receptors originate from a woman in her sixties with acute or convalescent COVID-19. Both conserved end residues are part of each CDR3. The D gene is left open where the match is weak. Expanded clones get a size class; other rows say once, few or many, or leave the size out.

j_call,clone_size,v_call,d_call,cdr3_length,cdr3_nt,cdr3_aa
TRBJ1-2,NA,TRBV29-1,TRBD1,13,TGCAGCGCCCGGACAGGGGGCGACTATGGCTACACCTTC,CSARTGGDYGYTF
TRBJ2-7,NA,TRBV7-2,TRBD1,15,TGTGCCAGCAGCTTATACAGGGGGCAGGAGTACGAGCAGTACTTC,CASSLYRGQEYEQYF
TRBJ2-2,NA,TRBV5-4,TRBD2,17,TGTGCCAGCAGCGTCCTTGGACTAGCGGGAGACACCGGGGAGCTGTTTTTT,CASSVLGLAGDTGELFF
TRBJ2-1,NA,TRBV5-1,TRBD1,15,TGCGCCAGCAGCAAATCCGGGACAGCGAACAATGAGCAGTTCTTC,CASSKSGTANNEQFF
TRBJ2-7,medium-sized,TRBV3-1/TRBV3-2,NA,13,TGTGCCAGCAGCCCCGGACAGCCCTACGAGCAGTACTTC,CASSPGQPYEQYF
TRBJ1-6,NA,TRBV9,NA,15,TGTGCCAGCAGCGTAGCAGAGGACAGCAGTTCACCCCTCCACTTT,CASSVAEDSSSPLHF
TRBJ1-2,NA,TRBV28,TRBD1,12,TGTGCCAGCGGGACAGGGGGCTTTGGCTACACCTTC,CASGTGGFGYTF
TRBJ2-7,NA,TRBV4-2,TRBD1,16,TGTGCCAGCAGCCAAGCAGGACAGGGGATTCCTTACGAGCAGTACTTC,CASSQAGQGIPYEQYF
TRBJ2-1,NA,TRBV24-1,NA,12,TGTGCCACCAGTGATGAGGCCAATGAGCAGTTCTTC,CATSDEANEQFF
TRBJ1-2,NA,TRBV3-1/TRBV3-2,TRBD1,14,TGTGCCAGCAGCCAAGATAGGGGACAGGGGGGCTACACCTTC,CASSQDRGQGGYTF
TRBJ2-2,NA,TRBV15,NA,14,TGTGCCACCAGCAGGTCGGGTCGTCGGCGGGAGCTGTTTTTT,CATSRSGRRRELFF